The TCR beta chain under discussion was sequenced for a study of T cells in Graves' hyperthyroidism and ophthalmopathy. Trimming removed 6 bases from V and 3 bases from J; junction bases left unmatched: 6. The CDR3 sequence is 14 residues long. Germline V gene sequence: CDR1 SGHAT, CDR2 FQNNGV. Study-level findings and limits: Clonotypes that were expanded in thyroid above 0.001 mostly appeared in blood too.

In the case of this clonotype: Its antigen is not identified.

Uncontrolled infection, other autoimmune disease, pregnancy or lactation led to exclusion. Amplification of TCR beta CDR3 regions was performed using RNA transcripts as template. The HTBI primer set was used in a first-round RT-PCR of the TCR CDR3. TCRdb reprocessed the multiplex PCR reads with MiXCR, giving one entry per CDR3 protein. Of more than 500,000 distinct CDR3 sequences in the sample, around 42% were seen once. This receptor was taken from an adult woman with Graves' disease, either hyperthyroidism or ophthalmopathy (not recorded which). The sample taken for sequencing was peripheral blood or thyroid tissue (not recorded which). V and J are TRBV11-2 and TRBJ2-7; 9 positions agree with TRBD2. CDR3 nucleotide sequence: TGTGCCAGCAGTGGGCGGGGGGGCGACTACGAGCAGTACTTC. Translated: CASSGRGGDYEQYF.